Given below is one T cell receptor beta chain in context. Its antigen remains unknown. The sample holds other DNA sequences that translate to the same CDR3. This sample was included in a study of beta chain features in type 1 diabetes. Study conclusions and caveats: Lower insertion and higher deletion counts appeared at VDJ junctions in type 1 diabetes patients. When Type 1 diabetes patients were examined, their TCRB CDR3s proved moderately but significantly shorter in all four CD4+ subsets.

Reverse transcription of all isolated RNA meant that expressed TCRB transcripts were sequenced. Method: immunoSEQ multiplex PCR; TCRdb's copy keeps in-frame clones and lacks some. The table shows about 700,000 clones, with about an eighth occurring only once. CD45RO/CCR7/CD25/CD127/CD95/CD27 separated CD4+ naive, central memory, regulatory and stem cell-like memory cells by sorting. Germline CDR1 and CDR2: GTSNPN and SVGIG (reference sequence). This CDR3 is built from 12 residues. Between the trimmed V and J ends, which lost 3 bases and 5 bases, there was a span of 10 bases. Sequencing input: naive CD4+ T cells from blood. The TCR originated in a man between 18 and 29 years old with type 1 diabetes. The chain links TRBV30 to TRBJ2-5; possibly TRBD2 for D (6 bases). The CDR3 region has the DNA TGTGCCTGGAGCGGGGGAGGCGAGACCCAGTACTTC. It codes for CAWSGGGETQYF.